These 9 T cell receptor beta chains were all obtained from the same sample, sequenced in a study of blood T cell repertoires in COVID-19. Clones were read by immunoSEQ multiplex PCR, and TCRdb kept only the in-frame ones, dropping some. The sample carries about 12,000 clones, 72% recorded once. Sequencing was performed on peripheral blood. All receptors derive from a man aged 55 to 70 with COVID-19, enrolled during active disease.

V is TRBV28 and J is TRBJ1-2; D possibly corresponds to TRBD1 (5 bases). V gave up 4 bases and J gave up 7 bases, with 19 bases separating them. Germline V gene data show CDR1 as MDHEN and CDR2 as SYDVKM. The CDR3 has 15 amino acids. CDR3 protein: CASSSPTVQQGGYTF. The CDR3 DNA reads TGTGCCAGCAGTTCCCCGACAGTCCAGCAGGGTGGCTACACCTTC.

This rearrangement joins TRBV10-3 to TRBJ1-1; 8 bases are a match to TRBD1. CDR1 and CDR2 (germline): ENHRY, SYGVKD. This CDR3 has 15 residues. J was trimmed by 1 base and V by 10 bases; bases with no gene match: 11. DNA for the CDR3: TGTGCCAGCGTCAGCCGACAGGGGCGGAACACTGAAGCTTTCTTT. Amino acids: CASVSRQGRNTEAFF.

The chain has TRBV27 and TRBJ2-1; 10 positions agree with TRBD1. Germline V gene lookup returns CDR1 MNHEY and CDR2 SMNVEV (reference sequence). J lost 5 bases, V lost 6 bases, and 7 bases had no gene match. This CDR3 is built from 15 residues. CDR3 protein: CASRLGQGWDNEQFF. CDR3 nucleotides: TGTGCCAGCAGACTGGGACAGGGGTGGGACAATGAGCAGTTCTTC.

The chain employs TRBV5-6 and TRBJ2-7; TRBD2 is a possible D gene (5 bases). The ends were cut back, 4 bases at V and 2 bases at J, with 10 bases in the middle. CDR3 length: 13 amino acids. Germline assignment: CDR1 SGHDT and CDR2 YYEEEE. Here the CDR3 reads CASSNWRAYEQYV. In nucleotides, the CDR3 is TGTGCCAGCAGCAACTGGCGGGCCTACGAGCAGTACGTC.

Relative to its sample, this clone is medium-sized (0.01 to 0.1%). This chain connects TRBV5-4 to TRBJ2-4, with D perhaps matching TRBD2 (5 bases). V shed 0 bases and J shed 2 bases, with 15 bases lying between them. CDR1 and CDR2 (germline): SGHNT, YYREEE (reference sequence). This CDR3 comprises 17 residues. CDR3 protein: CASSLEVGRGSKNIQYF. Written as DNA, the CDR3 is TGTGCCAGCAGCTTGGAGGTGGGCCGAGGGTCCAAAAACATTCAGTACTTC.

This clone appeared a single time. Here the CDR3 DNA reads TGTGCCAGTAGTATAGTTTCCGATGAGCAGTTCTTC. Encoded protein: CASSIVSDEQFF. The chain carries TRBV19 and TRBJ2-1, with unresolved D. Deletions cut 1 base from V and 8 bases from J, with 6 bases between. CDR3 length equals 12 residues. Germline V gene sequence: CDR1 LNHDA, CDR2 SQIVND (reference sequence).

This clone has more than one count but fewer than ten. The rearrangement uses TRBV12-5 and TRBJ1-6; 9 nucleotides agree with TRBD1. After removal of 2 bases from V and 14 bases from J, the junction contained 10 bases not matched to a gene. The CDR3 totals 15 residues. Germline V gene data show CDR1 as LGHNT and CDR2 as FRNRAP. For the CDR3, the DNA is TGTGCTAGTGGTTTGTCCGGGACAGGGTCCAAAACCCTCCACTTT. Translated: CASGLSGTGSKTLHF.

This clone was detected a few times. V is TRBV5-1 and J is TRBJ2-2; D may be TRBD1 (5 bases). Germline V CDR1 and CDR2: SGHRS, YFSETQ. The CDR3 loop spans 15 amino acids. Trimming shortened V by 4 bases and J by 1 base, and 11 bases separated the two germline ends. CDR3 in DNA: TGCGCCAGCAGCCCTTCAGACAGGAACACCGGGGAGCTGTTTTTT. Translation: CASSPSDRNTGELFF.

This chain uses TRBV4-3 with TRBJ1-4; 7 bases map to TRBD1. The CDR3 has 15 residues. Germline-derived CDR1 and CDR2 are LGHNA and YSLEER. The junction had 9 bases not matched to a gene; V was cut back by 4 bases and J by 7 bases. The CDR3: CASSRGTAGSEKLFF. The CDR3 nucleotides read TGCGCCAGCAGCCGAGGGACAGCCGGTTCTGAAAAACTGTTTTTT.